This T cell receptor delta chain was identified during a study of γδ T cells in repeated Plasmodium falciparum infection. Both TRG and TRD chains were sequenced from each sorted sample. TCRdb called clones anew from the multiplex PCR reads with CATT. The sample has around 57,000 delta-chain clones; around 1.5% are singletons. Trimming took off 1 base at V and 1 base at J, with 25 bases between the two ends. The CDR3 covers 20 residues. Germline CDR1 TSWWSYY, CDR2 QGS. Study-level points and caveats: Vdelta2-negative gammadelta repertoires appeared less diverse and less shared in Malian than Australian children. The Malian cohort came from a small rural village of predominantly one ethnic group.

Vgamma9/Vdelta2+ and Vdelta2-negative gammadelta T cells were flow-sorted from PBMC for bulk sequencing. This clone has more than one count but fewer than ten. Its antigen is unknown. The mismatch at residue 12 between this DNA's translation and the TCRdb protein of a much larger clone likely reflects a read error; the protein shown is translated from the DNA. The TCR comes from a pool of human donors (malaria-infected and uninfected, not separated). The sequenced sample consisted of gamma-delta T cells from blood. The chain links TRDV1 to TRDJ1; tentatively, D is TRDD1 or TRDD3 (5 bases each). The CDR3 loop reads CALGEPSPPKYGGLTDKLIF. As DNA, the CDR3 is TGTGCTCTTGGGGAACCCAGCCCTCCCAAATACGGGGGGCTCACCGATAAACTCATCTTT.